This T cell receptor beta chain was recovered during a study of cytomegalovirus exposure and HLA in healthy donors. Study conclusions and caveats: The study flagged about 160 TCR beta chains as cytomegalovirus-associated. Analyses of presence/absence relied on an assumption of roughly uniform sequencing depth across donors.

Vbeta (60) and Jbeta (13) primers were used in the PCR. Data came from immunoSEQ multiplex PCR; TCRdb stores just in-frame clones and leaves some out. This table has 90,000 to 150,000 clones, 65% to 85% appearing once. On this clone itself: The target antigen is unknown.

There are 13 residues in the CDR3. The germline CDR1 and CDR2 sequences are SGDLS and YYNGEE. V lost 3 bases to trimming and J lost 3 bases, with 10 bases between them. The sequence was obtained from a man in his forties or fifties in good health and CMV-seronegative. The sequenced sample was PBMCs. The V and J genes are TRBV9 and TRBJ2-7; perhaps TRBD1 as D (6 bases). The CDR3 DNA reads as TGTGCCAGCAGCGGCGACAGGTACTACGAGCAGTACTTC. Amino acids: CASSGDRYYEQYF. Using reference TRBV9 and TRBJ2-7 for the parts outside the CDR3, the full variable domain is DSGVTQTPKHLITATGQRVTLRCSPRSGDLSVYWYQQSLDQGLQFLIQYYNGEERAKGNILERFSAQQFPDLHSELNLSSLELGDSALYFCASSGDRYYEQYFGPGTRLTVT.